These 32 T cell receptor beta chains originate from one sample sequenced in a study of shared clonotypes between healthy human individuals. TCRdb's copy holds only in-frame clones and misses some; the assay was immunoSEQ multiplex PCR. The table has roughly 2.2 million clones, around 90% seen once. The sequencing sample was made of naive CD4+ T cells from PBMCs. Stated subset: CD45RA+ positively selected. These receptors originate from a man aged 18-30 years in good health. Some clones in this sample may be carry-over from other donors' samples.

The V and J genes are TRBV6-6 and TRBJ1-1, with unresolved D. The germline V and J ends were trimmed by 6 bases and 1 base, with 9 bases remaining between them. The CDR3 has 13 residues. In germline, CDR1 is MNHNY, CDR2 SVGAGI (reference sequence). CDR3 protein: CASSLEENTEAFF. DNA of the CDR3: TGTGCCAGCAGCCTCGAGGAGAACACTGAAGCTTTCTTT.

V is TRBV5-6 and J is TRBJ1-1; D uncertain. The V gene lost 2 bases and the J gene lost 2 bases, with 10 bases spanning the gap. CDR3 length equals 14 residues. The germline V gene has CDR1 SGHDT and CDR2 YYEEEE. In DNA form, the CDR3 reads TGTGCCAGCAGCTTTCCGGGAAGCAACACTGAAGCTTTCTTT. The encoded protein is CASSFPGSNTEAFF.

This clone was counted a single time. The chain carries TRBV18 and TRBJ1-5; TRBD1 aligns across 7 bases. The CDR3 is 13 amino acids. The trim removed 3 bases at V and 6 bases at J, leaving 2 bases unmatched. Germline CDR1 KGHSH, CDR2 LQKENI. In nucleotides, the CDR3 is TGTGCCAGCTCACCGGGGACAGTTCAGCCCCAGCATTTT. This encodes CASSPGTVQPQHF.

V and J are TRBV6-6 and TRBJ2-7; D is unclear. This CDR3 is 14 amino acids long. The germline V gene encodes CDR1 MNHNY and CDR2 SVGAGI (reference sequence). Trimming left V 1 base short and J 4 bases short, with 11 bases between. The CDR3 nucleotides are TGTGCCAGCAGTTACTACCCTGGAGAGTACGAGCAGTACTTC. Residues: CASSYYPGEYEQYF.

The chain employs TRBV6-5 and TRBJ2-7; tentative D call: TRBD2 (5 bases). This CDR3 contains 15 residues. Germline V gene lookup returns CDR1 MNHEY and CDR2 SVGAGI. The V end was cut by 0 bases, the J end by 3 bases, with 12 bases between. The CDR3, as DNA: TGTGCCAGCAGTTACTCCGGGGAATGGGGCTACGAGCAGTACTTC. Translating gives CASSYSGEWGYEQYF.

The chain is built from TRBV5-1 and TRBJ2-2, with D uncertain. The CDR3 consists of 13 residues. Germline CDR1 SGHRS, CDR2 YFSETQ. Trimming pared 7 bases from V and 6 bases from J, leaving 13 bases between. CDR3 protein: CASRAASAGELFF. The DNA for the CDR3 is TGCGCCAGCCGTGCAGCCAGCGCCGGGGAGCTGTTTTTT. Complete variable domain (other parts from reference TRBV5-1 and TRBJ2-2): KAGVTQTPRYLIKTRGQQVTLSCSPISGHRSVSWYQQTPGQGLQFLFEYFSETQRNKGNFPGRFSGRQFSNSRSEMNVSTLELGDSALYLCASRAASAGELFFGEGSRLTVL.

This clone was recorded only once. The chain joins TRBV27 to TRBJ2-2; TRBD2 might be the D (6 bases). The CDR3 contains 14 residues. V dropped 2 bases and J dropped 3 bases, with 7 bases sitting between them. Germline CDR1 is MNHEY and CDR2 is SMNVEV (reference sequence). The CDR3 DNA reads as TGTGCCAGCAGTTTAGGGACTTACACCGGGGAGCTGTTTTTT. Amino acids: CASSLGTYTGELFF.

The chain carries TRBV29-1 and TRBJ2-5; either TRBD1 or TRBD2 may supply D (5 bases each). Germline CDR1 SQVTM, CDR2 ANQGSEA. Trimming stripped 4 bases from V and 4 bases from J, with 19 bases between. The CDR3 consists of 15 residues. The CDR3 nucleotides are TGCAGCGTTGTGGGGACCTCCCAGAGGGGAGAGACCCAGTACTTC. Protein: CSVVGTSQRGETQYF.

The rearrangement links TRBV28 to TRBJ2-7; tentatively, D is TRBD1 or TRBD2 (5 bases each). The germline V gene has CDR1 MDHEN and CDR2 SYDVKM. V was cut by 8 bases and J by 2 bases, with 13 bases left in between. The length of the CDR3 is 13 residues. This CDR3 reads CASVRDGAYEQYF. CDR3 DNA: TGTGCCAGCGTACGGGACGGAGCCTACGAGCAGTACTTC.

The rearrangement links TRBV10-3 to TRBJ1-5; the match to TRBD1 covers 11 bases. The CDR3 length is 17 residues. From germline, CDR1 is ENHRY and CDR2 SYGVKD. The ends lost 0 bases at V and 7 bases at J; junction bases unmatched: 8. CDR3: CAISESDRGRGIQPQHF. DNA of the CDR3: TGTGCCATCAGTGAGTCGGACAGGGGGCGTGGGATACAGCCCCAGCATTTT.

The chain uses TRBV5-6 and TRBJ1-4, with 9 bases fitting TRBD1. Germline values: CDR1 SGHDT, CDR2 YYEEEE. Trimming took 2 bases from V and 8 from J; bases not matched to a gene: 10. CDR3 length: 16 residues. DNA of the CDR3: TGTGCCAGCAGCTTTTCGACGCAACAGGGGGCGGAAAAACTGTTTTTT. Translated, it gives CASSFSTQQGAEKLFF.

This clone came up once. The CDR3 DNA reads TGTGCCGGAAAACAGGGAGACTATGGCTACACCTTC. Translating gives CAGKQGDYGYTF. This rearrangement joins TRBV28 to TRBJ1-2; possibly TRBD1 for D (6 bases). Germline-derived CDR1 and CDR2 are MDHEN and SYDVKM. The CDR3 loop spans 12 amino acids. The germline V and J ends were trimmed by 11 bases and 3 bases, with 13 bases remaining between them.

To note about this clone: Other DNA sequences in the sample encode the same CDR3. This chain joins TRBV2 and TRBJ2-5, with 10 bases identical to TRBD1. This CDR3 is 14 amino acids long. The germline V gene has CDR1 SNHLY and CDR2 FYNNEI. J lost 5 bases, V lost 5 bases, and 5 bases had no gene match. The CDR3: CASSPTGGGETQYF. In DNA form, the CDR3 reads TGTGCCAGCAGTCCGACAGGGGGCGGGGAGACCCAGTACTTC.

The chain couples TRBV11-2 to TRBJ2-7, with 8 bases that match TRBD2. CDR1 is SGHAT, CDR2 FQNNGV, per germline. This CDR3 region has 15 residues. With V trimmed by 4 bases and J by 3 bases, 8 bases remained unmatched. CDR3 in DNA: TGTGCCAGCAGCTCACCAGCGGGGGCGGGCTACGAGCAGTACTTC. Amino acids: CASSSPAGAGYEQYF.

The chain joins TRBV7-6 to TRBJ2-7; maybe TRBD1 (5 bases). Trimming took off 5 bases at V and 6 bases at J, with 17 bases between the two ends. CDR1 is SGHVS and CDR2 is FNYEAQ in the germline V gene. The CDR3 extends over 14 amino acids. CDR3 in amino acids: CASSPGHAALEQYF. In DNA, the CDR3 is TGTGCCAGCAGCCCCGGACACGCTGCCCTCGAGCAGTACTTC.

In its sample, this clone was seen a few times. V usage is TRBV10-3 and J usage is TRBJ2-2, with D tentatively TRBD1 or TRBD2 (5 bases each). V lost 0 bases and J lost 7, with 9 bases in between. The germline CDR1 and CDR2 sequences are ENHRY and SYGVKD. CDR3 length: 14 amino acids. The CDR3 nucleotides read TGTGCCATCAGTGAGTCTAGAGGGGTCGGGGAGCTGTTTTTT. It encodes CAISESRGVGELFF.

The chain couples TRBV28 to TRBJ2-1; TRBD1 matches at 11 bases. Germline CDR1 MDHEN, CDR2 SYDVKM. After removal of 9 bases from V and 0 bases from J, the junction contained 13 bases not matched to a gene. The CDR3 is made up of 18 amino acids. The CDR3 bases are TGTGCCAGTCCCTCCGGACAGGGGGCTGCTACCTCCTACAATGAGCAGTTCTTC. Its protein is CASPSGQGAATSYNEQFF.

The V call is TRBV5-4, the J call TRBJ2-7, with 9 positions matching TRBD1. V dropped 5 bases and J dropped 5; count of bases not matched to a gene: 11. The V gene's germline CDR1 is SGHNT and CDR2 YYREEE (reference sequence). This CDR3 has 15 amino acids. The CDR3 reads CASRDGTGKIHEQYF. In DNA form, the CDR3 reads TGTGCCAGCAGGGATGGGACAGGGAAAATCCACGAGCAGTACTTC.

This clone was recorded once. V usage is TRBV5-1 and J usage is TRBJ2-1, with 8 bases identical to TRBD1. The CDR3 has 17 amino acids. Germline CDR1 reads SGHRS; CDR2 reads YFSETQ. The V and J ends lost 6 bases and 0 bases, in that order; junction bases with no gene match: 11. The CDR3 sequence: CASTHDRGKISYNEQFF. CDR3 bases: TGCGCCAGCACCCACGACAGGGGAAAGATCTCCTACAATGAGCAGTTCTTC.

About this clone itself: Other nucleotide sequences in the sample specify the same CDR3. The rearrangement links TRBV7-7 to TRBJ2-1, with TRBD1 matching 9 bases. After removal of 5 bases from V and 3 bases from J, the junction contained 5 bases not matched to a gene. The germline CDR1 and CDR2 sequences are SSHAT and FNYEAQ (reference sequence). CDR3 length equals 15 residues. DNA of the CDR3: TGTGCCAGCAGCCGGGGACAGGGAGACTACAATGAGCAGTTCTTC. It encodes CASSRGQGDYNEQFF.

Concerning this clone itself: Other DNA variants within this sample encode the same CDR3. The chain joins TRBV14 to TRBJ2-1, with unresolved D. Trimming stripped 0 bases from V and 7 bases from J, with 7 bases between. CDR1 is SGHDN, CDR2 FVKESK, per germline. This CDR3 region has 13 residues. This chain's CDR3 is CASSQDRQNEQFF. DNA for the CDR3: TGTGCCAGCAGCCAAGATCGGCAAAATGAGCAGTTCTTC.

The chain carries TRBV19 and TRBJ2-2; 8 nucleotides line up with TRBD2. V lost 4 bases, J lost 6 bases, and 10 bases stayed unmatched. The CDR3 is made up of 16 amino acids. Germline CDR1 reads LNHDA; CDR2 reads SQIVND (reference sequence). The chain's CDR3 is CASSTIAGRAPGELFF. CDR3 sequence (DNA): TGTGCCAGTAGTACCATAGCGGGGAGAGCTCCCGGGGAGCTGTTTTTT.

V is TRBV5-1 and J is TRBJ1-2, with D uncertain. The CDR3 is 16 amino acids. The germline V and J ends were trimmed by 1 base and 1 base, with 14 bases remaining between them. Germline V gives CDR1 SGHRS, CDR2 YFSETQ. This chain's CDR3 is CASSLISQTLNYGYTF. CDR3 DNA: TGCGCCAGCAGCTTGATTTCACAGACGCTTAACTATGGCTACACCTTC.

Notes on this clone: Distinct nucleotide sequences in the sample also encode this CDR3. The chain joins TRBV25-1 to TRBJ2-3; D may be TRBD1 or TRBD2 (5 bases each). The germline V and J ends were trimmed by 9 bases and 0 bases, with 10 bases remaining between them. CDR1 is MGHDK and CDR2 is SYGVNS in the germline V gene. The CDR3 extends over 13 amino acids. Here the CDR3 DNA reads TGTGCCAGTAGACGGGACAGCACAGATACGCAGTATTTT. It codes for CASRRDSTDTQYF.

The V gene is TRBV28, the J gene TRBJ2-1; D is uncertain. V was trimmed by 6 bases and J by 8 bases, leaving 14 bases between them. The CDR3 has 13 residues. Germline loops: CDR1 MDHEN, CDR2 SYDVKM. The CDR3 DNA is TGTGCCAGCAGAGTCGACCCCGCCTATGAGCAGTTCTTC. This encodes CASRVDPAYEQFF.

The gene calls are TRBV7-9 and TRBJ2-7, with D possibly TRBD1 on 6 matching bases. V was shortened by 5 bases and J by 2 bases, with 16 bases between the two germline ends. Looked up from germline, CDR1 is SEHNR and CDR2 is FQNEAQ (reference sequence). The CDR3 covers 15 residues. The CDR3 reads CASSPRDNKPYEQYF. CDR3 bases: TGTGCCAGCAGCCCCCGGGACAACAAACCCTACGAGCAGTACTTC.

V usage is TRBV2 and J usage is TRBJ2-1; 14 bases align to TRBD2. The CDR3 is 17 residues long. With V trimmed by 5 bases and J by 7 bases, 10 bases remained unmatched. The germline gives CDR1 SNHLY, CDR2 FYNNEI. DNA of the CDR3: TGTGCCAGCAGTTCGACTAGCGGGAGGGCCTTCTATAATGAGCAGTTCTTC. The encoded protein is CASSSTSGRAFYNEQFF.

V usage is TRBV7-3 and J usage is TRBJ2-2, with a possible D match to TRBD2 (5 bases). V gave up 2 bases and J gave up 6 bases, with 10 bases separating them. CDR1 is SGHTA, CDR2 FQGTGA, per germline. This CDR3 comprises 14 residues. The CDR3 DNA is TGTGCCAGCAGCTTAGACGGGGTTCCCGGGGAGCTGTTTTTT. Protein product: CASSLDGVPGELFF.

This chain links TRBV14 with TRBJ2-3; a weak D match, TRBD2 (6 bases). Trimming removed 4 bases at V and 6 bases at J, with 11 bases between. This CDR3 is built from 13 residues. Germline V lookup: CDR1 SGHDN, CDR2 FVKESK. The DNA for the CDR3 is TGTGCCAGCAGCCTGTTAGGAGGGGATACGCAGTATTTT. Amino acid sequence: CASSLLGGDTQYF.

In this sample, this clone turned up once. The chain combines TRBV25-1 with TRBJ2-7; D is perhaps TRBD1 (5 bases). CDR1 is MGHDK, CDR2 SYGVNS, per germline. Trimming took 7 bases from V and 6 from J, leaving 13 bases between them. CDR3 length equals 12 residues. The CDR3 protein is CASMDTSREQYF. CDR3 sequence (DNA): TGTGCCAGCATGGACACCTCTCGCGAGCAGTACTTC.

The chain combines TRBV7-9 with TRBJ2-1; 8 bases align to TRBD1. The CDR3 consists of 15 residues. The J segment lost 5 bases and the V segment lost 2 bases, leaving 5 bases of the junction unmatched. CDR1 and CDR2 from the germline V gene are SEHNR and FQNEAQ (reference sequence). The CDR3 coding sequence is TGTGCCAGCAGCTTAAGTTGGACAGGGAACAATGAGCAGTTCTTC. Its translation: CASSLSWTGNNEQFF. Full variable domain (remainder filled in from reference TRBV7-9 and TRBJ2-1): DTGVSQNPRHKITKRGQNVTFRCDPISEHNRLYWYRQTLGQGPEFLTYFQNEAQLEKSRLLSDRFSAERPKGSFSTLEIQRTEQGDSAMYLCASSLSWTGNNEQFFGPGTRLTVL.

The CDR3 region has the DNA TGTGCCAGCAGAGGGGATTCTGGAAACACCATATATTTT. As protein: CASRGDSGNTIYF. The chain joins TRBV2 to TRBJ1-3; tentative D call: TRBD1 (5 bases). Germline V gene lookup returns CDR1 SNHLY and CDR2 FYNNEI. The V end was cut by 6 bases, the J end by 1 base, with 7 bases between. This CDR3 contains 13 residues.